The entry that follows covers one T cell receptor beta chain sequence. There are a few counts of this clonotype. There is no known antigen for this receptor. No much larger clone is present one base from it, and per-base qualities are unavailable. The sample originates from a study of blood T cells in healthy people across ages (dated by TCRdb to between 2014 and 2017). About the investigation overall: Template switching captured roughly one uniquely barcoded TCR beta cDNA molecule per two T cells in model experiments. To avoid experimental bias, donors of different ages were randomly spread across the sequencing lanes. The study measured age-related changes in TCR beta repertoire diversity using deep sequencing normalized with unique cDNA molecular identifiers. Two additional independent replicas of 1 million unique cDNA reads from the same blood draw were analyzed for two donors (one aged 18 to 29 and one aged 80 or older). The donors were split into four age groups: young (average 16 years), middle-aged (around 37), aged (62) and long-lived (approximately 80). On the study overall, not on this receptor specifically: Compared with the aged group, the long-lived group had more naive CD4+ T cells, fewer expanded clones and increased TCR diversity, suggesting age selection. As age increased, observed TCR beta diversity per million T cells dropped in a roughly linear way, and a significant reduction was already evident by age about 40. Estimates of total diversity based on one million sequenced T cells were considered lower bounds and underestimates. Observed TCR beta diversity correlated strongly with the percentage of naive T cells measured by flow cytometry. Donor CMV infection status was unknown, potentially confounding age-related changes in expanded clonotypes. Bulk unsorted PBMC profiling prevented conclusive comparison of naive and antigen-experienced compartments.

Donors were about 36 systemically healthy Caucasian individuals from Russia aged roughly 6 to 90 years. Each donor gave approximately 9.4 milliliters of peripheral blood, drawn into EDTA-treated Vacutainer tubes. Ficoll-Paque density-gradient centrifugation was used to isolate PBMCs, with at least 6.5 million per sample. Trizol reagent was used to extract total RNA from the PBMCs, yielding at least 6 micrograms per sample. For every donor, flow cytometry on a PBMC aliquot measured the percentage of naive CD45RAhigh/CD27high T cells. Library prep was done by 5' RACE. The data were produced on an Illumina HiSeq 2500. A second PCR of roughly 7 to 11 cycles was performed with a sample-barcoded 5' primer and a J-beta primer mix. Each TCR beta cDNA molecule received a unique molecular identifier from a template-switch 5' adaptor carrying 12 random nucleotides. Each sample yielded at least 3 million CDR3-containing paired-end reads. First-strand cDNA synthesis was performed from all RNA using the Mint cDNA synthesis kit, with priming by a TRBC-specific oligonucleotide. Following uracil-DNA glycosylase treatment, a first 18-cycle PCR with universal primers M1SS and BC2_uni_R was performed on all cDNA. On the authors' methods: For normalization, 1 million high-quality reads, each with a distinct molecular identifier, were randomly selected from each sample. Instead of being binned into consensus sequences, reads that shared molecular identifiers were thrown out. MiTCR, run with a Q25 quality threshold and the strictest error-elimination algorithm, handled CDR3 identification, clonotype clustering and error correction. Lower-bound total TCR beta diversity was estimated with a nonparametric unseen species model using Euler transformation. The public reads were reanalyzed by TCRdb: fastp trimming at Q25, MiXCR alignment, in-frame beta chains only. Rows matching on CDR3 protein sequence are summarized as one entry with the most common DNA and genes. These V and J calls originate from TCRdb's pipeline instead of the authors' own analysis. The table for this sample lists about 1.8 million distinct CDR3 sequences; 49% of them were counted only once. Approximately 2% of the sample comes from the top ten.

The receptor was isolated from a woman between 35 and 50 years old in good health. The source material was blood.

Read as DNA, the sequence is TGTGCCAGCACCCTTGGCGGCTTTAATTCACCCCTCCACTTT. Its translation is CASTLGGFNSPLHF. The rearranged segments are TRBV7-9 and TRBJ1-6; the D gene remains uncertain. The germline ends are 13 bases apart after V is trimmed by 7 bases and J by 6 bases. From the cysteine through the phenylalanine, the CDR3 covers 14 amino acids. Only the CDR3 part of the read is kept: 42 bases, read in frame from the first base. Reading the germline V gene (reference sequence) gives CDR1 SEHNR and CDR2 FQNEAQ.